Listed here are 27 T cell receptor beta chains from one sample, sequenced in a study of monozygotic twins with inflammatory bowel disease. TCRdb re-called the 5' RACE reads; one entry per CDR3 protein, DNA not given. The specimen's table records about 450,000 distinct CDR3 sequences. Source material: blood. These TCRs come from a human donor with ulcerative colitis or Crohn's disease, or a healthy co-twin of an affected twin (not recorded which).

The rearrangement uses TRBV7-2 and TRBJ2-7. The CDR3 is made up of 11 amino acids. Germline CDR1 and CDR2: SGHTA and FQGNSA. This CDR3 reads CASSRSFEQYF. Full variable domain (rest looked up from reference TRBV7-2 and TRBJ2-7): GAGVSQSPSNKVTEKGKDVELRCDPISGHTALYWYRQSLGQGLEFLIYFQGNSAPDKSGLPSDRFSAERTGGSVSTLTIQRTQQEDSAVYLCASSRSFEQYFGPGTRLTVT.

The gene calls are TRBV7-8 and TRBJ1-1; TCRdb proposes TRBD1, but this gene call is untestable without DNA. The length of the CDR3 is 16 residues. Germline CDR1 and CDR2: SGHVS and FQNEAQ. The CDR3 here is CASSLGAGGPRTEAFF.

The rearrangement joins TRBV7-2 to TRBJ2-7; the TRBD1 assignment by TCRdb is unverifiable without DNA. CDR1 and CDR2 (germline): SGHTA, FQGNSA. The CDR3 is 14 amino acids. The CDR3: CASSLRDRTYEQYF.

The rearrangement links TRBV5-1 to TRBJ2-7. From germline, CDR1 is SGHRS and CDR2 YFSETQ. The CDR3 consists of 13 residues. CDR3 region: CASSPDLINEQYF.

The V call is TRBV12-3 or TRBV12-4, the J call TRBJ2-1. The CDR3 is made up of 12 amino acids. The CDR3 loop reads CASRTTNGEQFF.

The chain couples TRBV25-1 to TRBJ1-4; absent DNA, TCRdb's TRBD1 call cannot be checked. The CDR3 extends over 15 amino acids. The V gene's germline CDR1 is MGHDK and CDR2 SYGVNS. CDR3 loop: CASSDRDGWNEKLFF.

V usage is TRBV5-8 and J usage is TRBJ2-2; no DNA is available, so the TRBD1 call from TCRdb remains unchecked. Germline CDR1 SGHTS, CDR2 YDEGEE. The CDR3 has 18 amino acids. CDR3 region: CASRRTGSGWFTGVELFF.

The rearrangement joins TRBV5-1 to TRBJ2-7; TCRdb's D gene call, TRBD1, goes unchecked for lack of DNA. Germline V gives CDR1 SGHRS, CDR2 YFSETQ. This CDR3 is 15 amino acids long. The CDR3 is CASSLDGAETYEQYF.

The CDR3 sequence: CASSPLPGRQGVYEQYF. The chain joins TRBV18 to TRBJ2-7; TCRdb names TRBD1, which stays unverified in the absence of DNA. The CDR3 is 17 amino acids. Germline V gene lookup returns CDR1 KGHSH and CDR2 LQKENI.

This sequence joins TRBV28 and TRBJ2-7; TCRdb designates TRBD1, a call that cannot be tested without DNA. The germline V gene has CDR1 MDHEN and CDR2 SYDVKM. The CDR3 runs to 14 residues. The CDR3 sequence: CASSPTVGAYEQYF.

V usage is TRBV28 and J usage is TRBJ1-5; TCRdb selects TRBD1, and the lack of DNA leaves this call unchecked. The CDR3 runs to 16 residues. From germline, CDR1 is MDHEN and CDR2 SYDVKM. CDR3 residues: CASSFPGGKGNQPQHF.

The rearrangement joins TRBV25-1 to TRBJ2-1; without DNA, the TCRdb call of TRBD2 cannot be checked. CDR1 and CDR2 (germline): MGHDK, SYGVNS. This CDR3 is built from 17 residues. The CDR3 reads CASSAPGLAGNYNEQFF. Filled out from reference TRBV25-1 and TRBJ2-1, the complete variable domain reads EADIYQTPRYLVIGTGKKITLECSQTMGHDKMYWYQQDPGMELHLIHYSYGVNSTEKGDLSSESTVSRIRTEHFPLTLESARPSHTSQYLCASSAPGLAGNYNEQFFGPGTRLTVL.

This chain joins TRBV5-1 and TRBJ1-5; the TCRdb D gene call, TRBD1, has no DNA to confirm it. This CDR3 is built from 15 residues. Per the germline V gene, CDR1 is SGHRS and CDR2 is YFSETQ. Here the CDR3 reads CASSSTGDRNQPQHF.

This chain uses TRBV4-1 with TRBJ2-5. Germline CDR1 and CDR2: MGHRA and YSYEKL. This CDR3 comprises 15 residues. The CDR3 is CASSQGLDSQETQYF.

The chain recombines TRBV7-8 with TRBJ2-1; TCRdb names TRBD2, which stays unverified in the absence of DNA. Germline V lookup: CDR1 SGHVS, CDR2 FQNEAQ. The CDR3 contains 13 residues. CDR3 amino acids: CASSSPPRTQQFF.

The V gene is TRBV7-9, the J gene TRBJ1-1; TCRdb's assignment of TRBD1 cannot be checked, as there is no DNA. Per the germline V gene, CDR1 is SEHNR and CDR2 is FQNEAQ (reference sequence). The CDR3 runs 14 residues. The CDR3: CASSLVQGFTEAFF.

V gene TRBV3-1 combines with J gene TRBJ1-5. CDR3 length: 16 amino acids. Germline V lookup: CDR1 LGHDT, CDR2 YNNKEL (reference sequence). The CDR3 is CASSQDSHDSNQPQHF.

V is TRBV7-2 and J is TRBJ2-7; the TCRdb call, TRBD2, lacks DNA for checking. In germline, CDR1 is SGHTA, CDR2 FQGNSA. The CDR3 has 16 amino acids. The CDR3 protein is CASSPVAGVYVYEQYF.

CDR3: CASSQVVGPNYGYTF. The rearrangement links TRBV4-3 to TRBJ1-2. CDR3 length equals 15 residues. The germline V gene encodes CDR1 LGHNA and CDR2 YSLEER.

The rearrangement links TRBV6-1 to TRBJ2-3; TCRdb calls TRBD1, which cannot be checked without DNA. Germline V gene sequence: CDR1 MNHNS, CDR2 SASEGT. The CDR3 is made up of 17 amino acids. CDR3: CASSPHPGTGGTDTQYF.

The chain is built from TRBV12-3 or TRBV12-4 and TRBJ1-6. This CDR3 comprises 14 residues. The CDR3 sequence: CASSPTGPNSPLHF.

V and J are TRBV7-9 and TRBJ2-1. CDR3 length equals 14 residues. Germline assignment: CDR1 SEHNR and CDR2 FQNEAQ (reference sequence). The CDR3 sequence: CASSLYTMGNEQFF.

The CDR3 here is CASSPASQWDQPQHF. The J gene is TRBJ1-5, the V gene TRBV7-2. Germline assignment: CDR1 SGHTA and CDR2 FQGNSA. The CDR3 has 15 amino acids.

V usage is TRBV18 and J usage is TRBJ1-5. This CDR3 region has 16 residues. Per germline, CDR1 KGHSH and CDR2 LQKENI. CDR3 protein: CASSPKGRNSNQPQHF.

The chain is built from TRBV20-1 and TRBJ1-5; TCRdb names TRBD1, which stays unverified in the absence of DNA. CDR1 and CDR2 from the germline V gene are DFQATT and SNEGSKA (reference sequence). The CDR3 runs to 16 residues. This CDR3 reads CSARPQTRVGDQPQHF.

The chain recombines TRBV7-6 with TRBJ1-2. This CDR3 spans 13 amino acids. Germline V lookup: CDR1 SGHVS, CDR2 FNYEAQ. This CDR3 reads CASSLAQGSGYTF. Supplemented by reference TRBV7-6 and TRBJ1-2, the full variable domain reads GAGVSQSPRYKVTKRGQDVALRCDPISGHVSLYWYRQALGQGPEFLTYFNYEAQQDKSGLPNDRFSAERPEGSISTLTIQRTEQRDSAMYRCASSLAQGSGYTFGSGTRLTVV.

The chain couples TRBV4-1 to TRBJ1-1; the TCRdb call, TRBD1, lacks DNA for checking. The CDR3 sequence is 16 residues long. Germline V gene lookup returns CDR1 MGHRA and CDR2 YSYEKL. The CDR3 sequence is CASSQERDTLNTEAFF.